This T cell receptor beta chain was sequenced for a study of response to subunit inactivated influenza vaccine. From germline, CDR1 is SGDLS and CDR2 YYNGEE. This CDR3 comprises 16 residues. V was shortened by 2 bases and J by 0 bases, with 9 bases between the two germline ends. TCRdb redid the calling of the RT-PCR reads with MiXCR, one entry per CDR3 protein. The sample records 530,000 or so distinct CDR3 sequences, 25% being singletons. Study results and caveats: Each seasonal influenza vaccination, the authors suggested, recruits few new T cells.

This clonotype was seen a single time. Antigen specificity is unknown. The gene calls are TRBV9 and TRBJ2-6; possible D gene TRBD2, 5 bases. This TCR came from a man aged 45 to 65 who received an inactivated influenza vaccine. This specimen consisted of CD4+ T cells sorted from PBMCs, obtained around 5 days after vaccination. The CDR3 sequence: CASSVEGSSGANVLTF. The CDR3 nucleotides read TGTGCCAGCAGCGTTGAGGGCTCCTCTGGGGCCAACGTCCTGACTTTC.